This T cell receptor beta chain is drawn from a study of blood T cells in healthy people across ages. This clonotype has only a few counts. Sample donors were healthy Caucasian individuals that came from Russia, aged roughly 6 to 100. The authors ran a second PCR of roughly 6 to 12 cycles using a sample-barcoded 5' primer and a J-beta primer mix. TCRdb reprocessed the 5' RACE reads via MiXCR and lists one record per CDR3 protein. The sample consists of 1.5 million to 2 million distinct CDR3 sequences, approximately 50% of them appearing once. The CDR3 contains 14 residues. Per germline, CDR1 DFQATT and CDR2 SNEGSKA (reference sequence). The J segment lost 3 bases and the V segment lost 6 bases, leaving 7 bases of the junction unmatched.

The genes are TRBV20-1 and TRBJ2-1; 8 nucleotides agree with TRBD1. What was sequenced was blood. The TCR sequence derives from a woman aged 40 to 50 in good health. CDR3 in DNA: TGCAGTGCCCAGGGACAGGTGGGCTACAATGAGCAGTTCTTC. Encoded protein: CSAQGQVGYNEQFF.